This TCR beta chain emerged from a study of cytomegalovirus exposure and HLA in healthy donors. J lost 4 bases, V lost 5 bases, and 13 bases had no gene match. The germline CDR1 and CDR2 sequences are MDHEN and SYDVKM. The CDR3 is made up of 17 amino acids. A few counts support this clone. Its antigen is not identified. Findings and caveats of the study: Later work showed greater clonal expansion in HLA-associated TCR beta chains than in equally common others.

The PCR used 60 Vbeta and 13 Jbeta primers. TCRdb's copy holds only in-frame clones and misses some; the assay was immunoSEQ multiplex PCR. The table has hundreds of thousands of clones, approximately 79% seen once; the top ten hold about 1.7%. The gene calls are TRBV28 and TRBJ2-3; 9 positions agree with TRBD2. The sequencing input was PBMCs. This TCR was recovered from a male donor in good health and CMV-seronegative. Here the CDR3 DNA reads TGTGCCAGCAGTCTTCGGGTTAGCGGGGGTTCCTCAGATACGCAGTATTTT. Translating gives CASSLRVSGGSSDTQYF.